This entry lists 28 T cell receptor beta chains sequenced from one sample in a study of T cell responses to AZD1222 COVID-19 vaccine (dated by TCRdb to about 2021). Library prep was done by the immunoSEQ multiplex PCR assay. The table comes from immuneACCESS by way of TCRdb, which keeps in-frame sequences with V and J called. Part of the clones is missing from these tables; in studies checked, under half for an unresolved V gene and the rest for unknown reasons. A total of 140,000 to 150,000 clones appear in this sample, around 94% of them only once. Jointly, the top ten make up around 12% of the sample. This specimen's time point label, interpreted: sample from adult after SARS-CoV-2 infection, after symptom onset. Sequenced here: peripheral blood, sampled after recovery from COVID-19. These receptors all stem from an adult who had recovered from COVID-19.

V is TRBV27 and J is TRBJ2-7; D may be TRBD1 or TRBD2 (5 bases each). The V and J ends lost 5 bases and 0 bases respectively, with 8 bases between them. CDR1 and CDR2 from the germline V gene are MNHEY and SMNVEV (reference sequence). The CDR3 covers 13 residues. CDR3 coding DNA: TGTGCCAGCAGTCCGGGGCTCTCCTACGAGCAGTACTTC. The encoded protein is CASSPGLSYEQYF.

The chain recombines TRBV27 with TRBJ1-2; D might be TRBD1 (5 bases). CDR3 length: 17 residues. Trimming shortened V by 6 bases and J by 0 bases, and 20 bases separated the two germline ends. Germline V gene lookup returns CDR1 MNHEY and CDR2 SMNVEV (reference sequence). CDR3 residues: CASSPGGDSDTNYGYTF. CDR3 DNA sequence: TGTGCCAGCAGCCCTGGCGGAGACAGCGATACTAACTATGGCTACACCTTC.

The chain carries TRBV7-2 and TRBJ2-5; D is undetermined. Germline CDR1 reads SGHTA; CDR2 reads FQGNSA. The CDR3 length is 15 residues. Trimming took 3 bases from V and 5 from J, leaving 16 bases between them. CDR3 amino acids: CASSLEDPGWETQYF. As DNA, the CDR3 is TGTGCCAGCAGCTTGGAAGACCCCGGGTGGGAGACCCAGTACTTC.

This rearrangement joins TRBV7-9 to TRBJ2-1; no clear D gene. This CDR3 region has 16 residues. Trimming shortened V by 0 bases and J by 8 bases, and 17 bases separated the two germline ends. The germline CDR1 and CDR2 sequences are SEHNR and FQNEAQ (reference sequence). The CDR3 protein is CASSLAHGPTPHEQFF. The CDR3 coding sequence is TGTGCCAGCAGCTTAGCGCATGGACCCACCCCGCATGAGCAGTTCTTC.

The J gene is TRBJ1-2, the V gene TRBV9; 7 bases map to TRBD1. Losses at the gene ends were 1 base for V and 5 bases for J; bases not matched to a gene: 17. CDR3 length equals 18 residues. The germline CDR1 and CDR2 sequences are SGDLS and YYNGEE. The CDR3 here is CASSVSFGAGGTKYGYTF. The CDR3 nucleotides read TGTGCCAGCAGCGTATCTTTTGGGGCAGGGGGGACGAAATATGGCTACACCTTC.

The V gene is TRBV7-9, the J gene TRBJ2-1; 9 nucleotides agree with TRBD2. The CDR3 spans 15 residues. V was pared by 6 bases and J by 10 bases, with 13 bases of the junction left unmatched. Per germline, CDR1 SEHNR and CDR2 FQNEAQ (reference sequence). The CDR3: CASSRTSGLLAEQFF. CDR3 coding DNA: TGTGCCAGCAGTCGTACTAGCGGGCTTTTGGCCGAGCAGTTCTTC. The full variable domain, rest sourced from reference TRBV7-9 and TRBJ2-1, is DTGVSQNPRHKITKRGQNVTFRCDPISEHNRLYWYRQTLGQGPEFLTYFQNEAQLEKSRLLSDRFSAERPKGSFSTLEIQRTEQGDSAMYLCASSRTSGLLAEQFFGPGTRLTVL.

The V gene is TRBV6-5, the J gene TRBJ1-4; possible D gene TRBD1, 5 bases. With 2 bases removed from V and 5 bases from J, the gap between germline ends came to 12 bases. Germline CDR1 reads MNHEY; CDR2 reads SVGAGI. CDR3 length equals 15 residues. The CDR3 nucleotides read TGTGCCAGCAGTTACGTGGCCAGGGAAAATGAAAAACTGTTTTTT. It yields the protein CASSYVARENEKLFF.

The chain carries TRBV6-5 and TRBJ1-5, with 10 bases lining up with TRBD1. V was clipped by 6 bases and J by 7 bases; unmatched bases: 3. CDR1 MNHEY and CDR2 SVGAGI come from the germline V gene. The CDR3 has 13 amino acids. The CDR3 protein is CASRRTGGQPQHF. The CDR3 nucleotides read TGTGCCAGCAGGAGGACAGGGGGACAGCCCCAGCATTTT.

The DNA for the CDR3 is TGTGCCAGCAGTGACAGCCATAATTCACCCCTCCACTTT. As protein: CASSDSHNSPLHF. The genes are TRBV6-1 and TRBJ1-6; unclear D gene. Germline-derived CDR1 and CDR2 are MNHNS and SASEGT. The CDR3 totals 13 residues. The V and J ends lost 3 bases and 5 bases respectively, with 5 bases between them.

This chain's CDR3 is CASSDRVRELFF. The CDR3 region has the DNA TGCGCCAGCAGCGACAGGGTTAGGGAGCTGTTTTTT. This sequence joins TRBV4-1 and TRBJ2-2, with 7 bases that match TRBD1. The germline V gene encodes CDR1 MGHRA and CDR2 YSYEKL. The CDR3 extends over 12 amino acids. Trimming at V came to 5 bases and at J to 9 bases, leaving 3 bases not matched to a gene.

The J gene is TRBJ2-7, the V gene TRBV20-1, with D possibly being TRBD1 (6 bases). Trimming took off 8 bases at V and 5 bases at J, with 13 bases between the two ends. The CDR3 totals 11 residues. Germline values: CDR1 DFQATT, CDR2 SNEGSKA (reference sequence). CDR3 sequence reads: CSTNRVHEQYF. CDR3 nucleotides: TGCAGTACAAACAGGGTCCACGAGCAGTACTTC.

The chain recombines TRBV6-5 with TRBJ2-3; D possibly uses TRBD1 or TRBD2 (5 bases each). Germline assignment: CDR1 MNHEY and CDR2 SVGAGI. V lost 2 bases, J lost 2 bases, and 11 bases lay in between. The CDR3 totals 15 residues. CDR3 region: CASSYEGLPTDTQYF. For the CDR3, the DNA is TGTGCCAGCAGTTACGAGGGGTTGCCCACAGATACGCAGTATTTT.

This chain connects TRBV19 to TRBJ2-3; D is perhaps TRBD2 (6 bases). Looked up from germline, CDR1 is LNHDA and CDR2 is SQIVND (reference sequence). The CDR3 loop spans 15 amino acids. V shed 5 bases and J shed 2 bases, with 14 bases lying between them. The CDR3: CASSPGTGYTDTQYF. In DNA form, the CDR3 reads TGTGCCAGTAGTCCTGGGACTGGGTACACAGATACGCAGTATTTT. The full variable domain, in which reference TRBV19 and TRBJ2-3 provide the parts outside the CDR3, is DGGITQSPKYLFRKEGQNVTLSCEQNLNHDAMYWYRQDPGQGLRLIYYSQIVNDFQKGDIAEGYSVSREKKESFPLTVTSAQKNPTAFYLCASSPGTGYTDTQYFGPGTRLTVL.

This chain connects TRBV6-5 to TRBJ2-7; TRBD1 aligns across 8 bases. The CDR3 spans 15 residues. Germline trimming cut 0 bases from V and 2 bases from J; bases unmatched to any gene: 3. Per the germline V gene, CDR1 is MNHEY and CDR2 is SVGAGI. The CDR3 region is CASSYSYRGTYEQYF. In nucleotides, the CDR3 is TGTGCCAGCAGTTACTCCTACAGGGGGACCTACGAGCAGTACTTC.

The chain is built from TRBV3-1 (or the pseudogene TRBV3-2) and TRBJ2-7, with TRBD1 matching 9 bases. V gave up 5 bases and J gave up 3 bases; unmatched junction bases: 8. The CDR3 is 15 amino acids. CDR1 LGHDT and CDR2 YNNKEL come from the germline V gene (reference sequence). CDR3 nucleotide sequence: TGTGCCAGCAGCAGACAGGGGGTAGGAGGCTACGAGCAGTACTTC. Translated: CASSRQGVGGYEQYF.

The table lists this clone with a count of one. The rearrangement links TRBV5-6 to TRBJ2-2; the D is unclear. Per the germline V gene, CDR1 is SGHDT and CDR2 is YYEEEE. V lost 4 bases to trimming and J lost 4 bases, with 5 bases between them. The CDR3 consists of 12 residues. CDR3 region: CASSMGTGELFF. CDR3 in DNA: TGTGCCAGCAGCATGGGCACCGGGGAGCTGTTTTTT.

Only a few counts were recorded for this clone. V usage is TRBV30 and J usage is TRBJ1-6; tentative D call: TRBD1 (6 bases). This CDR3 has 15 amino acids. With 3 bases removed from V and 4 bases from J, the gap between germline ends came to 13 bases. From germline, CDR1 is GTSNPN and CDR2 SVGIG (reference sequence). The CDR3 region is CAWRALQGYNSPLHF. CDR3 nucleotide sequence: TGTGCCTGGAGGGCCCTCCAGGGGTATAATTCACCCCTCCACTTT.

The sample holds a few counts of this clone. The chain employs TRBV7-9 and TRBJ2-7; 7 nucleotides agree with TRBD1. Germline V gives CDR1 SEHNR, CDR2 FQNEAQ (reference sequence). This CDR3 has 14 residues. Trimming took 5 bases from V and 4 from J; bases not matched to a gene: 8. The CDR3 spells CASSDRDSRYEQYF. In DNA, the CDR3 is TGTGCCAGCAGCGACCGGGACAGTCGGTACGAGCAGTACTTC. The full variable domain, completed using reference TRBV7-9 and TRBJ2-7, is DTGVSQNPRHKITKRGQNVTFRCDPISEHNRLYWYRQTLGQGPEFLTYFQNEAQLEKSRLLSDRFSAERPKGSFSTLEIQRTEQGDSAMYLCASSDRDSRYEQYFGPGTRLTVT.

The V call is TRBV7-3, the J call TRBJ2-3, with D unclear. Germline CDR1 reads SGHTA; CDR2 reads FQGTGA. The CDR3 spans 16 residues. Trimming took 3 bases from V and 1 from J, leaving 14 bases between them. This chain's CDR3 is CASSFPGPTGTDTQYF. DNA of the CDR3: TGTGCCAGCAGCTTCCCGGGCCCCACCGGCACAGATACGCAGTATTTT.

In its sample, this clone was seen once. The chain joins TRBV12-2 to TRBJ1-1; TRBD1, the table's D call, was not compared with the DNA. TRBV12-2 is a pseudogene segment. The CDR3 has 14 residues. The CDR3 reads CASPPDVHRTEAFF. CDR3 sequence (DNA): TGTGCAAGTCCTCCGGATGTCCACAGGACTGAAGCTTTCTTT.

The chain uses TRBV28 and TRBJ1-6, with 7 bases that match TRBD1. V lost 5 bases and J lost 4; bases outside the gene matches: 8. CDR1 MDHEN and CDR2 SYDVKM come from the germline V gene. The CDR3 totals 16 residues. In DNA form, the CDR3 reads TGTGCCAGCAGTCTCCCGGGACAGATATATAATTCACCCCTCCACTTT. Translation: CASSLPGQIYNSPLHF.

This chain links TRBV24-1 with TRBJ2-6; the D is unclear. Germline CDR1 is KGHDR and CDR2 is SFDVKD. The CDR3 extends over 19 amino acids. The V gene lost 4 bases and the J gene lost 0 bases, with 18 bases spanning the gap. CDR3 sequence reads: CATSDPDFGLSSGANVLTF. The CDR3 DNA is TGTGCCACCAGTGACCCCGATTTTGGCCTCAGCTCTGGGGCCAACGTCCTGACTTTC.

The rearrangement joins TRBV27 to TRBJ2-2, with 13 bases matching TRBD2. The germline CDR1 and CDR2 sequences are MNHEY and SMNVEV (reference sequence). The CDR3 runs 18 residues. V shed 4 bases, J shed 1 base, and the junction held 6 bases outside the gene matches. CDR3 DNA sequence: TGTGCCAGCAGTTCCCTAGGACTAGCGGGAGTGAACACCGGGGAGCTGTTTTTT. This gives the protein CASSSLGLAGVNTGELFF.

The chain has TRBV15 and TRBJ1-2, with 7 nucleotides matching TRBD1. The CDR3 sequence is 15 residues long. The V gene end was trimmed by 0 bases and the J gene end by 6 bases; junction bases not matched to a gene: 7. CDR1 and CDR2 from the germline V gene are LNHNV and YYDKDF (reference sequence). Here the CDR3 DNA reads TGTGCCACCAGCAGAGAACAGGGGAAGGTCAATGGCTACACCTTC. Its translation: CATSREQGKVNGYTF.

This clone was seen just once. CDR3 sequence: CASSPGQGGSGTEAFF. The CDR3 region has the DNA TGTGCCAGCAGCCCTGGACAGGGGGGGTCGGGCACTGAAGCTTTCTTT. The rearrangement uses TRBV7-9 and TRBJ1-1, with 10 bases lining up with TRBD1. The V segment lost 5 bases and the J segment 4 bases; nucleotides outside the gene matches: 10. Germline loops: CDR1 SEHNR, CDR2 FQNEAQ (reference sequence). The CDR3 contains 16 residues.

This clone appeared a single time. The chain uses TRBV6-5 and TRBJ2-7; TRBD2 is a possible D gene (6 bases). The CDR3 runs 13 residues. V was shortened by 2 bases and J by 7 bases, with 12 bases between the two germline ends. The germline CDR1 and CDR2 sequences are MNHEY and SVGAGI. The CDR3 region is CASSYGGSGEQYF. CDR3 bases: TGTGCCAGCAGTTACGGGGGGTCGGGAGAGCAGTACTTC.

The chain has TRBV28 and TRBJ2-7; the match to TRBD1 covers 10 bases. The CDR3 is 14 amino acids. Germline trimming cut 4 bases from V and 6 bases from J; bases unmatched to any gene: 6. Germline V lookup: CDR1 MDHEN, CDR2 SYDVKM. The DNA of the CDR3 is TGTGCCAGCAGTTCCGGGACAGGGGTTGGCGAGCAGTACTTC. Its translation: CASSSGTGVGEQYF. The variable domain in full, with the rest retrieved from reference TRBV28 and TRBJ2-7, is DVKVTQSSRYLVKRTGEKVFLECVQDMDHENMFWYRQDPGLGLRLIYFSYDVKMKEKGDIPEGYSVSREKKERFSLILESASTNQTSMYLCASSSGTGVGEQYFGPGTRLTVT.

The chain uses TRBV12-2 and TRBJ1-1. TRBV12-2 is noted as a pseudogene. The CDR3 length is 10 residues. CDR3: CAPPGGEAFF. The CDR3 coding sequence is TGTGCCCCACCGGGGGGTGAAGCTTTCTTT.